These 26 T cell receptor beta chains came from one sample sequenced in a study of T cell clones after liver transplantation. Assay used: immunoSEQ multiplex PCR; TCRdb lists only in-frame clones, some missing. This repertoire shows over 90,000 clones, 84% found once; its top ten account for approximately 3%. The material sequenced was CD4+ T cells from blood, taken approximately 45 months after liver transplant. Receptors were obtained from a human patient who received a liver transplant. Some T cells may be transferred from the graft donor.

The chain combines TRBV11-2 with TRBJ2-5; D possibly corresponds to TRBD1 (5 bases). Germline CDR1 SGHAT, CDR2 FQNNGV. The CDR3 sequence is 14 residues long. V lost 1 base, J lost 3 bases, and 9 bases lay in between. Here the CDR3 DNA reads TGTGCCAGCAGCTTAGTATCAGGGAAAGAGACCCAGTACTTC. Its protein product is CASSLVSGKETQYF. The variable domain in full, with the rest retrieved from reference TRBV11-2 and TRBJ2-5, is EAGVAQSPRYKIIEKRQSVAFWCNPISGHATLYWYQQILGQGPKLLIQFQNNGVVDDSQLPKDRFSAERLKGVDSTLKIQPAKLEDSAVYLCASSLVSGKETQYFGPGTRLLVL.

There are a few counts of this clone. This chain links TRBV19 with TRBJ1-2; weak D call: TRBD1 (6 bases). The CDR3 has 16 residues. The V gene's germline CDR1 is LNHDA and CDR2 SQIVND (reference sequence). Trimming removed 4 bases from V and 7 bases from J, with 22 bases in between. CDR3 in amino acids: CASSTGVAAGESGYTF. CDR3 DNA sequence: TGTGCCAGTAGTACGGGGGTGGCGGCAGGGGAAAGTGGCTACACCTTC. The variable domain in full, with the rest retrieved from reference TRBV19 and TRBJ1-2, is DGGITQSPKYLFRKEGQNVTLSCEQNLNHDAMYWYRQDPGQGLRLIYYSQIVNDFQKGDIAEGYSVSREKKESFPLTVTSAQKNPTAFYLCASSTGVAAGESGYTFGSGTRLTVV.

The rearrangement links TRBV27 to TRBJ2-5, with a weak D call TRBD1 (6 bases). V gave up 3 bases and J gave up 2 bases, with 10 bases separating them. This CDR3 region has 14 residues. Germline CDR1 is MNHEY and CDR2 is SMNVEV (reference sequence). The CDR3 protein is CASSFTGRQETQYF. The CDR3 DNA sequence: TGTGCCAGCAGTTTCACAGGGCGTCAAGAGACCCAGTACTTC.

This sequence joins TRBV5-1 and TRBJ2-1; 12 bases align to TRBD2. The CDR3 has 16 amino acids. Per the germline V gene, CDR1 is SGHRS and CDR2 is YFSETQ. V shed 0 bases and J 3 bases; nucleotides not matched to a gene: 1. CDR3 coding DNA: TGCGCCAGCAGCTTGGGACTAGCGGGGGACTACAATGAGCAGTTCTTC. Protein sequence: CASSLGLAGDYNEQFF.

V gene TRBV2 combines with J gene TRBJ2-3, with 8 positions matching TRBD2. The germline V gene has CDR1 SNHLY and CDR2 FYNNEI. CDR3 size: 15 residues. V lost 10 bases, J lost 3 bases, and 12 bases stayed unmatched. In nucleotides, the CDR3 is TGTGCCAACAGGAGGGGTAGCGGGGAAACAGATACGCAGTATTTT. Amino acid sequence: CANRRGSGETDTQYF.

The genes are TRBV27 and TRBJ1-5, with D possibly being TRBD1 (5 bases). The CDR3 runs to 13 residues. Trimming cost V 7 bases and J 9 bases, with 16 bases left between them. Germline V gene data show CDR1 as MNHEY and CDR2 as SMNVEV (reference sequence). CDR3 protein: CASIPGPGGPQHF. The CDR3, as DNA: TGTGCCAGCATTCCCGGACCGGGGGGGCCCCAGCATTTT.

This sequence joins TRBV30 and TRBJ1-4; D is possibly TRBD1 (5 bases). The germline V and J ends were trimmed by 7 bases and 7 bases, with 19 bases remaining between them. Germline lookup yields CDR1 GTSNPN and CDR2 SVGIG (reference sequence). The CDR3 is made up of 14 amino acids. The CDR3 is CASNRRGVGEKLFF. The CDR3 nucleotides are TGTGCCTCAAACCGACGAGGGGTTGGTGAAAAACTGTTTTTT.

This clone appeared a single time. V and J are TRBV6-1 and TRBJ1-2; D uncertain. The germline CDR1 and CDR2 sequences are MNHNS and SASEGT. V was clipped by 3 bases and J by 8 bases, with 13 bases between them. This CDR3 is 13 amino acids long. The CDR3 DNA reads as TGTGCCAGCAGTGAGTCGATTAATCGCGGCTACACCTTC. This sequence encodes CASSESINRGYTF.

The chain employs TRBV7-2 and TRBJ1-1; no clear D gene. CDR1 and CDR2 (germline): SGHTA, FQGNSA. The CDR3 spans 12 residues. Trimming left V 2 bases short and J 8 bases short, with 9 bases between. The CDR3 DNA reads TGTGCCAGCAGCTTACGAATGGGGGAAGCTTTCTTT. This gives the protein CASSLRMGEAFF.

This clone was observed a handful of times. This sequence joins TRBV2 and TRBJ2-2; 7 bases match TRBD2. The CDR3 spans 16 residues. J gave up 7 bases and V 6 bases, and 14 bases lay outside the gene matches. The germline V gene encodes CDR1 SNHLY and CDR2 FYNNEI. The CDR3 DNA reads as TGTGCCAGCAGGCCTCGACTAGCAGCAAGTATCGGGGAGCTGTTTTTT. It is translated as CASRPRLAASIGELFF.

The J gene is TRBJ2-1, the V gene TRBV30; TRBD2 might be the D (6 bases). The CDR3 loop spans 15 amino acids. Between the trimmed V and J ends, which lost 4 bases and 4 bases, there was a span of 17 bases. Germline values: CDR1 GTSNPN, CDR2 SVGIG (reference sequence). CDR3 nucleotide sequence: TGTGCCTGGACCCTGTCCGGGGGAGGATACAATGAGCAGTTCTTC. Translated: CAWTLSGGGYNEQFF.

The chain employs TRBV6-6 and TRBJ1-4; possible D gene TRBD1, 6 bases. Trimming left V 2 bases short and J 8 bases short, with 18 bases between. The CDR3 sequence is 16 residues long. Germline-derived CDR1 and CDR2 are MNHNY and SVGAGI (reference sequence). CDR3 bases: TGTGCCAGCAGTTACATTGGGGGCCCGCCTATGGAAAAACTGTTTTTT. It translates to CASSYIGGPPMEKLFF.

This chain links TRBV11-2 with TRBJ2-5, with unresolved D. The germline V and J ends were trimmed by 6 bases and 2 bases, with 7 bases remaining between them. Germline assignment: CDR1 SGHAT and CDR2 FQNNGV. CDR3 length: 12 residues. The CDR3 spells CASSRNQETQYF. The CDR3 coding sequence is TGTGCCAGCAGTAGGAATCAAGAGACCCAGTACTTC.

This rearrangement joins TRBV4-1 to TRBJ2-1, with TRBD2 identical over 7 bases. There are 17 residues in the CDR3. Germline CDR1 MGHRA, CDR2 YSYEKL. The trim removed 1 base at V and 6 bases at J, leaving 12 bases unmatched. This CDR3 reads CASSQGELAENFNEQFF. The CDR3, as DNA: TGCGCCAGCAGCCAAGGAGAGCTAGCGGAAAATTTCAATGAGCAGTTCTTC.

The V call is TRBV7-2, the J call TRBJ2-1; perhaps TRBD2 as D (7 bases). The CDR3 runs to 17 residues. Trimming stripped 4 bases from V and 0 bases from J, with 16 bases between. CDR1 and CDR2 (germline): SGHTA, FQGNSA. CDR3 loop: CASSSRGRAASYNEQFF. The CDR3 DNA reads TGTGCCAGCAGCTCGCGGGGGCGGGCGGCCTCCTACAATGAGCAGTTCTTC.

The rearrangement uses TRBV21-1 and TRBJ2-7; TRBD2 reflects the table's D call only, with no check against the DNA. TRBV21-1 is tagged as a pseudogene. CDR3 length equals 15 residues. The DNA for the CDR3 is TGTGCCAGCAGCACGAAGCGGGACTCGCCCTACGAGCAGTACTTC. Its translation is CASSTKRDSPYEQYF.

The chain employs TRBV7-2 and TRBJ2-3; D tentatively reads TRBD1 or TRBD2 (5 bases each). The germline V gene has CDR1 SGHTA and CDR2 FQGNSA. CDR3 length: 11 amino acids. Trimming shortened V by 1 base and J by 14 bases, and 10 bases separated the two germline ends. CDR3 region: CASSLGDLRYF. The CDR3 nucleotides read TGTGCCAGCAGCTTAGGGGACCTCCGGTATTTT.

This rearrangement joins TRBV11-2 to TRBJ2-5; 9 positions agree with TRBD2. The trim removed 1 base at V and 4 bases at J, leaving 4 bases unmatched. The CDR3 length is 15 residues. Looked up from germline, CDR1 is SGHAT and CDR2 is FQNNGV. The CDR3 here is CASSLVLAGTETQYF. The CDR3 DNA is TGTGCCAGCAGCTTAGTCCTAGCGGGAACAGAGACCCAGTACTTC. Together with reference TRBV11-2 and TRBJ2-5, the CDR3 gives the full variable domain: EAGVAQSPRYKIIEKRQSVAFWCNPISGHATLYWYQQILGQGPKLLIQFQNNGVVDDSQLPKDRFSAERLKGVDSTLKIQPAKLEDSAVYLCASSLVLAGTETQYFGPGTRLLVL.

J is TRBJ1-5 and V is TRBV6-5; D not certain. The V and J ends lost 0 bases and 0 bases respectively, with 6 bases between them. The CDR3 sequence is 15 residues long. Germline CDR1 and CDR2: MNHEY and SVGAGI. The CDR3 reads CASSYSTGSNQPQHF. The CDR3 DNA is TGTGCCAGCAGTTACTCGACGGGTAGCAATCAGCCCCAGCATTTT.

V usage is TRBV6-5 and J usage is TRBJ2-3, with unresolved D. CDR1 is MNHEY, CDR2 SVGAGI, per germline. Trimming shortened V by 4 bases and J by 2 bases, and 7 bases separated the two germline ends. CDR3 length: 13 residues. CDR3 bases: TGTGCCAGCAGTTTCGGGTCCACAGATACGCAGTATTTT. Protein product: CASSFGSTDTQYF.

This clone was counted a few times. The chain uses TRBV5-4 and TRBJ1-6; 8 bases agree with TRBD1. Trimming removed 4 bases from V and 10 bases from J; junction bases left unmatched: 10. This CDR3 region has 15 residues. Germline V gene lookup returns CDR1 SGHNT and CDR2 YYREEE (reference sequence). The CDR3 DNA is TGTGCCAGCAGCGCCCAACAGGGGGAGAGATCACCCCTCCACTTT. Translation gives CASSAQQGERSPLHF.

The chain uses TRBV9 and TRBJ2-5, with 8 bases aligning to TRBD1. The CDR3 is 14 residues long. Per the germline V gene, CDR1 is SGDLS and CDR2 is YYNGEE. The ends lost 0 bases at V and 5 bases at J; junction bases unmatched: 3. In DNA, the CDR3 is TGTGCCAGCAGCGTAGGGACAGGGCTGGAGACCCAGTACTTC. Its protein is CASSVGTGLETQYF.

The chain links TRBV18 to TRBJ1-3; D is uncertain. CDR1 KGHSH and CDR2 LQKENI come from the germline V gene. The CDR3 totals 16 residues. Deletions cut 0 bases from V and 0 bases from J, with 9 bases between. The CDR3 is CASSPPIGSSGNTIYF. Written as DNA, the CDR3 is TGTGCCAGCTCACCACCGATCGGCAGCTCTGGAAACACCATATATTTT.

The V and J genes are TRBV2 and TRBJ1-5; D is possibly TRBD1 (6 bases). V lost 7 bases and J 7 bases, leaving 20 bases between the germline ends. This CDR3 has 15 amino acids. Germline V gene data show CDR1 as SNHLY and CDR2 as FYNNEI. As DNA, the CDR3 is TGTGCCAGCAACCGAGGGGGGCAGGGTCAACAGCCCCAGCATTTT. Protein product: CASNRGGQGQQPQHF.

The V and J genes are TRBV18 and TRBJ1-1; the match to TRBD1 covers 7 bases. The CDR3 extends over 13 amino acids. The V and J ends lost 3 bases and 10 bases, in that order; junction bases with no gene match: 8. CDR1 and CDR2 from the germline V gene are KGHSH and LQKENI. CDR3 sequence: CASSPDREELAFF. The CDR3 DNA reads TGTGCCAGCTCACCCGACAGGGAGGAGCTAGCTTTCTTT.

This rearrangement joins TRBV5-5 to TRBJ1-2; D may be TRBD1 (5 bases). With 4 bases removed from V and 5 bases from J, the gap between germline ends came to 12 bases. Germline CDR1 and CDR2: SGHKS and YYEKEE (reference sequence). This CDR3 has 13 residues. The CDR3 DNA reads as TGTGCCAGCAGCCCGGGCGGGGGGTATGGCTACACCTTC. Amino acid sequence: CASSPGGGYGYTF.